This T cell receptor beta chain comes out of a study of blood T cell repertoires in COVID-19. As handled by the study authors: It was from reference gene primer amplification that nucleated cell counts were estimated. The data were produced by immunoSEQ multiplex PCR, yet TCRdb's version contains in-frame clones alone and is incomplete. The V and J calls and clone size were taken over from that table, and D and trimming were inferred from the DNA. The sample consists of over 75,000 clones, 89% of them appearing once. Germline CDR1 MNHEY, CDR2 SVGEGT. This CDR3 is 15 amino acids long. Trimming took 4 bases from V and 4 from J, leaving 16 bases between them.

Sequenced sample: peripheral blood. The clonotype originates from an elderly woman with active COVID-19. The chain carries TRBV6-2 or TRBV6-3 and TRBJ1-1; D uncertain. DNA of the CDR3: TGTGCCAGCAGTTCAAATAGGGAGAGGCTCACTGAAGCTTTCTTT. Amino acid sequence: CASSSNRERLTEAFF.